This T cell receptor beta chain was found in a study of cytotoxic CD8 clonotypes in ibrutinib-treated CLL. As for the study in general: Samples had a mean of approximately 260,000 productive templates and around 89,000 productive rearrangements.

This clone was found a few times. Its specificity is not known. Deep sequencing aimed at 1 in 200,000 to 1 in 1 million T cells' resolution. Profiled with immunoSEQ multiplex PCR; TCRdb holds only in-frame clones, not every one. Of 35,000 to 50,000 clones in the sample, roughly two thirds are singletons; the top ten hold about 13%. Deletions cut 3 bases from V and 5 bases from J, with 13 bases between. The CDR3 is 14 residues long. Germline-derived CDR1 and CDR2 are MNHEY and SMNVEV (reference sequence). Study conclusions and caveats: Stable or contracted on treatment, public clonotypes were also uncommon. Baseline levels of clonality went above those of age-matched healthy donors and moved with circulating CD8+ T-cell counts.

This receptor was taken from a human donor with chronic lymphocytic leukemia. Material: PBMCs, obtained after 12 months of ibrutinib treatment. The chain is built from TRBV27 and TRBJ2-5, with unresolved D. This chain's CDR3 is CASSFSLRMETQYF. CDR3 in DNA: TGTGCCAGCAGTTTCTCCCTGAGGATGGAGACCCAGTACTTC.